One sample yielded the 28 T cell receptor beta chains listed below, sequenced in a study of vaccination and CD4 T cells after COVID-19. Treatment given: approximately 9-day PBMC culture with coronavirus spike peptide pools or control peptides (ViraFEST assay). Oncomine TCR Beta short-read sequencing was applied to DNA from cultured CD4+ T cells. TCRdb reprocessed the PCR reads with MiXCR, giving one entry per CDR3 protein. The repertoire holds approximately 3,500 distinct CDR3 sequences, with more than 15% as singletons. Antigens of these TCRs are unknown. Sequenced material: CD4+ T cells from blood, cultured in vitro. Every receptor here comes from a human donor who had recovered from COVID-19.

The chain is built from TRBV12-3 or TRBV12-4 and TRBJ1-1; no definite D call. This CDR3 has 13 residues. V lost 7 bases and J lost 0, with 9 bases in between. Here the CDR3 DNA reads TGTGCCAGCACCAAATCGCTGAACACTGAAGCTTTCTTT. It codes for CASTKSLNTEAFF.

The rearrangement uses TRBV9 and TRBJ2-3; TRBD2 aligns across 13 bases. The CDR3 consists of 17 residues. Germline CDR1 reads SGDLS; CDR2 reads YYNGEE. Unmatched junction bases numbered 10, after V lost 3 bases and J lost 6 bases. The CDR3 spells CASSAFTTSGGVDTQYF. The CDR3 nucleotides read TGTGCCAGCAGCGCCTTTACCACTAGCGGGGGGGTGGATACGCAGTATTTT.

Points on this clonotype: A read error may be the cause here, since a much bigger clone is one base away. This rearrangement joins TRBV30 to TRBJ1-2; a weak D match, TRBD1 (5 bases). Germline V gene sequence: CDR1 GTSNPN, CDR2 SVGIG (reference sequence). There are 13 residues in the CDR3. The CDR3 loop is CAWSMRGAYDYTF. CDR3 coding DNA: TGTGCCTGGAGTATGCGAGGGGCCTATGACTACACCTTC. Drawing the rest from reference TRBV30 and TRBJ1-2, the complete variable domain is SQTIHQWPATLVQPVGSPLSLECTVEGTSNPNLYWYRQAAGRGLQLLFYSVGIGQISSEVPQNLSASRPQDRQFILSSKKLLLSDSGFYLCAWSMRGAYDYTFGSGTRLTVV.

The gene calls are TRBV18 and TRBJ1-1; TRBD1 agrees at 7 bases. This CDR3 is built from 17 residues. CDR1 and CDR2 (germline): KGHSH, LQKENI. The trim removed 3 bases at V and 4 bases at J, leaving 14 bases unmatched. This chain's CDR3 is CASSPRTGARWSTEAFF. CDR3 DNA sequence: TGTGCCAGCTCACCCCGGACAGGCGCCAGATGGAGCACTGAAGCTTTCTTT.

In its sample, this clonotype is medium-sized. The chain links TRBV2 to TRBJ1-2, with D uncertain. V lost 3 bases to trimming and J lost 8 bases, with 13 bases between them. Germline lookup yields CDR1 SNHLY and CDR2 FYNNEI. The CDR3 has 13 residues. The DNA for the CDR3 is TGTGCCAGCAGTGACCCGACTACAAGCGGCTACACCTTC. Protein product: CASSDPTTSGYTF.

This clonotype was picked up a small number of times. This chain links TRBV20-1 with TRBJ2-7; 12 bases line up with TRBD1. Germline V gives CDR1 DFQATT, CDR2 SNEGSKA (reference sequence). The CDR3 is 13 residues long. V gave up 5 bases and J gave up 7 bases; unmatched junction bases: 6. The DNA of the CDR3 is TGCAGTGCTCCGGGACAGGGGGCGAGGGAGCAGTACTTC. Translating it yields CSAPGQGAREQYF.

In its sample, this clonotype was seen a few times. The junction does not match germline at one end; this may be a read error. This chain joins TRBV5-1 and TRBJ2-2; D is undetermined. This CDR3 region has 14 residues. The germline gives CDR1 SGHRS, CDR2 YFSETQ. DNA of the CDR3: TGCGCCTGCAGGAGAGACGCGAACACCGGGGAGCTGTTTTTT. It translates to CACRRDANTGELFF. The full variable domain, its missing parts supplied by reference TRBV5-1 and TRBJ2-2, is KAGVTQTPRYLIKTRGQQVTLSCSPISGHRSVSWYQQTPGQGLQFLFEYFSETQRNKGNFPGRFSGRQFSNSRSEMNVSTLELGDSALYLCACRRDANTGELFFGEGSRLTVL.

The chain combines TRBV19 with TRBJ2-5, with 7 positions matching TRBD1. V was pared by 5 bases and J by 4 bases, with 13 bases of the junction left unmatched. CDR3 length: 16 residues. Per germline, CDR1 LNHDA and CDR2 SQIVND (reference sequence). The CDR3, as DNA: TGTGCCAGTAGTCTTTCGACAGGGAACATGGGAGAGACCCAGTACTTC. Translated, it gives CASSLSTGNMGETQYF.

This rearrangement joins TRBV27 to TRBJ1-1, with D possibly matching TRBD1 (5 bases). The CDR3 length is 13 residues. V was clipped by 2 bases and J by 3 bases, with 7 bases between them. The germline V gene has CDR1 MNHEY and CDR2 SMNVEV (reference sequence). This CDR3 reads CASSLGADTEAFF. CDR3 coding DNA: TGTGCCAGCAGTTTAGGGGCGGACACTGAAGCTTTCTTT.

The chain uses TRBV12-3 or TRBV12-4 and TRBJ1-1; D might be TRBD1 (6 bases). The CDR3 extends over 17 amino acids. V was cut by 4 bases and J by 4 bases, with 22 bases left in between. The CDR3 sequence: CASSSAWGAPGSTEAFF. CDR3 sequence (DNA): TGTGCCAGCAGTTCCGCTTGGGGGGCCCCAGGGAGCACTGAAGCTTTCTTT.

The J gene is TRBJ1-2, the V gene TRBV30; D unclear. Trimming removed 1 base from V and 6 bases from J, with 6 bases in between. The germline V gene encodes CDR1 GTSNPN and CDR2 SVGIG (reference sequence). This CDR3 has 11 residues. In nucleotides, the CDR3 is TGTGCCTGGAGTGAGTCCCATGGCTACACCTTC. It encodes CAWSESHGYTF.

This chain joins TRBV6-1 and TRBJ2-7; 7 bases map to TRBD1. This CDR3 spans 14 amino acids. Per the germline V gene, CDR1 is MNHNS and CDR2 is SASEGT. J gave up 5 bases and V 6 bases, and 10 bases lay outside the gene matches. CDR3 sequence: CASRTGVASNEQYF. CDR3 nucleotides: TGTGCCAGCAGAACAGGGGTGGCGTCCAACGAGCAGTACTTC.

The genes are TRBV28 and TRBJ2-7, with D possibly being TRBD1 or TRBD2 (6 bases each). The ends were cut back, 5 bases at V and 3 bases at J, with 20 bases in the middle. The CDR3 contains 16 residues. The germline V gene encodes CDR1 MDHEN and CDR2 SYDVKM. CDR3 DNA sequence: TGTGCCAGCAGTAACTGGGGGGCAGGGGACGGCTACGAGCAGTACTTC. It yields the protein CASSNWGAGDGYEQYF.

This clonotype is labeled as medium-sized. The chain links TRBV18 to TRBJ1-2; D gene uncertain. The CDR3 loop spans 13 amino acids. Germline assignment: CDR1 KGHSH and CDR2 LQKENI. Trimming pared 3 bases from V and 3 bases from J, leaving 8 bases between. CDR3 loop: CASSPGSDYGYTF. The DNA for the CDR3 is TGTGCCAGCTCACCTGGCTCGGACTATGGCTACACCTTC.

In its sample, this clonotype was seen a few times. This chain links TRBV3-1 with TRBJ2-7, with no clear D. Per the germline V gene, CDR1 is LGHDT and CDR2 is YNNKEL (reference sequence). The ends were cut back, 1 base at V and 6 bases at J, with 16 bases in the middle. The CDR3 runs to 15 residues. DNA for the CDR3: TGTGCCAGCAGCCAAGGCTACTCATCGTCGGGCGAGCAGTACTTC. Protein: CASSQGYSSSGEQYF.

In DNA, the CDR3 is TGCGCCAGCAGTTACAGGGGTGGGACTGAAGCTTTCTTT. Translating gives CASSYRGGTEAFF. V gene TRBV5-1 combines with J gene TRBJ1-1, with 7 positions matching TRBD1. The junction had 6 bases not matched to a gene; V was cut back by 5 bases and J by 5 bases. Looked up from germline, CDR1 is SGHRS and CDR2 is YFSETQ. CDR3 length: 13 amino acids. Full variable domain (remainder filled in from reference TRBV5-1 and TRBJ1-1): KAGVTQTPRYLIKTRGQQVTLSCSPISGHRSVSWYQQTPGQGLQFLFEYFSETQRNKGNFPGRFSGRQFSNSRSEMNVSTLELGDSALYLCASSYRGGTEAFFGQGTRLTVV.

This sequence joins TRBV11-2 and TRBJ1-6, with D possibly being TRBD1 (5 bases). Germline V gene lookup returns CDR1 SGHAT and CDR2 FQNNGV. Between the trimmed V and J ends, which lost 5 bases and 9 bases, there was a span of 17 bases. The CDR3 totals 15 residues. As DNA, the CDR3 is TGTGCCAGCAGCCCGAACCCGGGAAGGGGTTCACCCCTCCACTTT. The encoded protein is CASSPNPGRGSPLHF.

This clonotype was counted only a few times. The chain employs TRBV6-1 and TRBJ2-2, with 9 bases that match TRBD1. The CDR3 has 13 residues. The germline CDR1 and CDR2 sequences are MNHNS and SASEGT. J was trimmed by 4 bases and V by 8 bases; bases with no gene match: 2. In nucleotides, the CDR3 is TGTGCCAGCCGGGACAGGGTCACCGGGGAGCTGTTTTTT. As protein: CASRDRVTGELFF.

A remark on this clonotype: The limits of the CDR3 on the DNA are not certain, so only TCRdb's listed CDR3 is given. V and J are TRBV7-5 and TRBJ2-7; the table calls TRBD1, which could not be checked here. TRBV7-5 is tagged as a pseudogene. The CDR3 is 18 amino acids long, termini counted. The CDR3 region is CISVSEGLAGSRGPEQYF.

This clonotype is deemed medium-sized. Here the CDR3 reads CASSQEPGSSYEQYF. The CDR3 DNA follows: TGCGCCAGCAGCCAGGAACCAGGGAGCTCCTACGAGCAGTACTTC. The chain carries TRBV5-1 and TRBJ2-7; D possibly uses TRBD1 or TRBD2 (5 bases each). From germline, CDR1 is SGHRS and CDR2 YFSETQ. V lost 4 bases and J lost 0, with 14 bases in between. This CDR3 is 15 amino acids long.

The chain recombines TRBV4-1 with TRBJ2-1; D uncertain. CDR1 MGHRA and CDR2 YSYEKL come from the germline V gene. Trimming took off 5 bases at V and 1 base at J, with 9 bases between the two ends. The CDR3 runs 14 residues. The CDR3 DNA reads TGCGCCAGCAGCAGCCCCGCATCCTACAATGAGCAGTTCTTC. The encoded protein is CASSSPASYNEQFF.

By sample fraction, this clonotype is medium-sized. The V and J genes are TRBV7-9 and TRBJ2-5, with a possible D match to TRBD1 (5 bases). The CDR3 contains 14 residues. Germline V gene data show CDR1 as SEHNR and CDR2 as FQNEAQ (reference sequence). V lost 2 bases and J lost 2, with 9 bases in between. Here the CDR3 reads CASSLLAGQETQYF. In nucleotides, the CDR3 is TGTGCCAGCAGCTTATTGGCAGGGCAAGAGACCCAGTACTTC.

This clonotype is judged large. The chain joins TRBV20-1 to TRBJ1-5; possibly TRBD1 for D (6 bases). Trimming removed 4 bases at V and 4 bases at J, with 11 bases between. This CDR3 has 13 amino acids. Germline V gene sequence: CDR1 DFQATT, CDR2 SNEGSKA (reference sequence). The CDR3 region is CSAKTTGNQPQHF. The CDR3 nucleotides are TGCAGTGCTAAAACAACAGGGAATCAGCCCCAGCATTTT.

Only a few counts were recorded for this clonotype. The genes are TRBV30 and TRBJ2-1; D is unresolved. The V gene's germline CDR1 is GTSNPN and CDR2 SVGIG (reference sequence). The CDR3 totals 11 residues. Trimming shortened V by 1 base and J by 9 bases, and 7 bases separated the two germline ends. CDR3 sequence: CAWSAVAEQFF. CDR3 DNA: TGTGCCTGGAGTGCCGTAGCTGAGCAGTTCTTC.

The chain combines TRBV7-9 with TRBJ2-2, with 10 bases that match TRBD1. The CDR3 is 15 amino acids. Germline loops: CDR1 SEHNR, CDR2 FQNEAQ (reference sequence). With V trimmed by 4 bases and J by 7 bases, 6 bases remained unmatched. The CDR3: CASSSTGGRGGELFF. The CDR3 bases are TGTGCCAGCAGCTCGACAGGGGGCCGTGGCGGGGAGCTGTTTTTT.

By share, this clonotype counts as large. One junction end does not reproduce the germline sequence, and a read error may be involved. The chain couples TRBV6-1 to TRBJ2-1, with a weak D call TRBD2 (6 bases). CDR1 is MNHNS and CDR2 is SASEGT in the germline V gene. The CDR3 sequence is 12 residues long. CDR3 sequence (DNA): TGTGCCAGCAGTGAAGGATCCCTAGCGCCCGGGTTC. Protein sequence: CASSEGSLAPGF.

This chain connects TRBV12-3 or TRBV12-4 to TRBJ1-2; D is unclear. CDR3 length: 13 amino acids. The germline V and J ends were trimmed by 10 bases and 11 bases, with 23 bases remaining between them. The CDR3 DNA is TGTGCCATCCTTTCAAACAATACCAGAGGTTACACCTTC. Translated: CAILSNNTRGYTF.

In its sample, this clonotype ranks as medium-sized (0.01 to 0.1%). The rearrangement joins TRBV5-4 to TRBJ1-2; TRBD1 might be the D (6 bases). V was clipped by 0 bases and J by 4 bases, with 13 bases between them. In germline, CDR1 is SGHNT, CDR2 YYREEE (reference sequence). The CDR3 consists of 15 residues. CDR3 in DNA: TGTGCCAGCAGCTTGGCGGACAGCCCGTTCTATGGCTACACCTTC. Its protein is CASSLADSPFYGYTF.